The 26 T cell receptor beta chains below were found in one sample sequenced in a study of CD8 T cells in ankylosing spondylitis (dated by TCRdb to about 2017). Libraries were built with 5' RACE. These reads were obtained on an Illumina HiSeq 2500. TCRdb trimmed the raw reads at Q25, called clones with MiXCR and kept productive beta chains. Every entry covers one CDR3 protein and lists the most common genes and DNA from its rows. The table for this sample lists roughly 230,000 distinct CDR3 sequences; 15% to 20% of them were counted only once. The biggest ten clones account for around 30% of the sample. Input material: blood, either unsorted or a sorted T cell fraction (not recorded which). The receptors come from a male donor with ankylosing spondylitis or in good health (not recorded which).

The chain carries TRBV10-3 and TRBJ1-1; no definite D call. Deletions cut 6 bases from V and 0 bases from J, with 11 bases between. CDR1 is ENHRY, CDR2 SYGVKD, per germline. This CDR3 region has 14 residues. The CDR3 region has the DNA TGTGCCATCAGAAACGACGGAATGAACACTGAAGCTTTCTTT. Translating it yields CAIRNDGMNTEAFF.

This clonotype was counted between two and nine times. This sequence joins TRBV4-1 and TRBJ1-3; D might be TRBD1 (5 bases). Germline lookup yields CDR1 MGHRA and CDR2 YSYEKL. V was clipped by 0 bases and J by 0 bases, with 9 bases between them. The CDR3 runs 16 residues. The CDR3 is CASSQDRALSGNTIYF. Written as DNA, the CDR3 is TGCGCCAGCAGCCAAGACAGGGCGCTCTCTGGAAACACCATATATTTT.

The chain links TRBV4-2 to TRBJ1-6; 7 bases agree with TRBD1. Germline CDR1 LGHNA, CDR2 YNFKEQ. The CDR3 is made up of 15 amino acids. Trimming removed 3 bases from V and 8 bases from J; junction bases left unmatched: 7. The CDR3 sequence is CASSHNRGRDSPLHF. The CDR3 DNA is TGTGCCAGCAGCCACAACAGGGGCCGGGATTCACCCCTCCACTTT.

This clonotype was seen ten or more times. In DNA, the CDR3 is TGTGCCAGCAGCCTGGGACTAGCCCCCTACGAGCAGTACTTC. Its translation: CASSLGLAPYEQYF. The chain recombines TRBV12-3 or TRBV12-4 with TRBJ2-7; 9 bases are a match to TRBD2. The CDR3 is made up of 14 amino acids. The V segment lost 6 bases and the J segment 2 bases; nucleotides outside the gene matches: 5.

In this sample, this clonotype turned up a few times. The chain recombines TRBV9 with TRBJ2-7, with D maybe TRBD1 (7 bases). Germline CDR1 is SGDLS and CDR2 is YYNGEE. The germline V and J ends were trimmed by 3 bases and 0 bases, with 13 bases remaining between them. The CDR3 spans 15 residues. The DNA of the CDR3 is TGTGCCAGCAGCGCCGACCAGGGGGGCTCCTACGAGCAGTACTTC. Translating gives CASSADQGGSYEQYF.

This clonotype occurred a few times. The chain has TRBV10-3 and TRBJ2-2; a weak D match, TRBD2 (6 bases). The CDR3 spans 16 residues. The germline V and J ends were trimmed by 0 bases and 5 bases, with 13 bases remaining between them. The germline V gene has CDR1 ENHRY and CDR2 SYGVKD. Here the CDR3 DNA reads TGTGCCATCAGTGAGTCCCAGGGACTTTTAACCGGGGAGCTGTTTTTT. Its translation is CAISESQGLLTGELFF.

This clonotype was recorded a few times. The chain employs TRBV10-3 and TRBJ2-1, with D unclear. This CDR3 is built from 14 residues. Germline V CDR1 and CDR2: ENHRY, SYGVKD. V gave up 0 bases and J gave up 4 bases, with 7 bases separating them. CDR3 DNA sequence: TGTGCCATCAGTGAGTCTAACCTATACAATGAGCAGTTCTTC. This encodes CAISESNLYNEQFF.

This chain uses TRBV29-1 with TRBJ2-1, with D tentatively TRBD1 or TRBD2 (5 bases each). This CDR3 region has 13 residues. The germline gives CDR1 SQVTM, CDR2 ANQGSEA. V lost 1 base and J lost 14, with 18 bases in between. The CDR3 loop reads CSVEGPVPVGEFF. The CDR3, as DNA: TGCAGCGTTGAAGGACCCGTCCCGGTGGGGGAGTTCTTC.

The table lists this clonotype with a few counts. J is TRBJ2-5 and V is TRBV12-3 or TRBV12-4; no reliable D call. This CDR3 spans 11 amino acids. V shed 7 bases and J shed 4 bases, with 7 bases lying between them. The CDR3 here is CASTEGETQYF. CDR3 coding DNA: TGTGCCAGCACGGAAGGAGAGACCCAGTACTTC.

CDR3 DNA sequence: TGCAGCTCTCACGCGTGGAATGAGCAGTTCTTC. Encoded protein: CSSHAWNEQFF. The rearrangement links TRBV29-1 to TRBJ2-1; D uncertain. This CDR3 spans 11 amino acids. The germline V gene has CDR1 SQVTM and CDR2 ANQGSEA. With 8 bases removed from V and 7 bases from J, the gap between germline ends came to 12 bases.

The rearrangement uses TRBV6-2 or TRBV6-3 and TRBJ2-1, with D unclear. With 6 bases removed from V and 0 bases from J, the gap between germline ends came to 12 bases. The CDR3 is 15 residues long. Germline-derived CDR1 and CDR2 are MNHEY and SVGEGT. The CDR3 spells CASSPPHGSYNEQFF. DNA for the CDR3: TGTGCCAGCAGCCCGCCCCACGGCTCCTACAATGAGCAGTTCTTC.

This clonotype was seen a handful of times. The rearrangement joins TRBV20-1 to TRBJ2-4, with TRBD2 matching 10 bases. The V gene end was trimmed by 0 bases and the J gene end by 8 bases; junction bases not matched to a gene: 7. The CDR3 covers 15 residues. Per germline, CDR1 DFQATT and CDR2 SNEGSKA (reference sequence). CDR3 DNA sequence: TGCAGTGCTAGAGAGGCTAGCGGGAGTACGTACATTCAGTACTTC. It specifies CSAREASGSTYIQYF.

At least ten counts were recorded for this clonotype. The rearrangement joins TRBV29-1 to TRBJ1-5, with TRBD1 identical over 10 bases. Unmatched junction bases numbered 2, after V lost 4 bases and J lost 5 bases. CDR1 is SQVTM and CDR2 is ANQGSEA in the germline V gene. The CDR3 is 13 amino acids. CDR3 nucleotide sequence: TGCAGCGTTGGGGGGACAGGGGATCAGCCCCAGCATTTT. It yields the protein CSVGGTGDQPQHF.

This clonotype is labeled medium-sized. The rearrangement links TRBV9 to TRBJ2-7; D perhaps matches TRBD1 (5 bases). V shed 0 bases and J shed 4 bases, with 17 bases lying between them. Looked up from germline, CDR1 is SGDLS and CDR2 is YYNGEE. This CDR3 spans 16 amino acids. Written as DNA, the CDR3 is TGTGCCAGCAGCGTAGCTGGAATGGGGCCTCCTTACGAGCAGTACTTC. Its translation: CASSVAGMGPPYEQYF.

The chain is built from TRBV12-3 or TRBV12-4 and TRBJ2-7, with 7 bases aligning to TRBD1. Trimming removed 4 bases from V and 2 bases from J; junction bases left unmatched: 5. The CDR3 totals 14 residues. This chain's CDR3 is CASSSAGTAYEQYF. As DNA, the CDR3 is TGTGCCAGCAGTTCAGCCGGGACAGCCTACGAGCAGTACTTC.

The chain combines TRBV28 with TRBJ2-3; a possible D gene is TRBD2 (6 bases). Between the trimmed V and J ends, which lost 6 bases and 8 bases, there was a span of 15 bases. There are 13 residues in the CDR3. CDR1 and CDR2 from the germline V gene are MDHEN and SYDVKM. This CDR3 is CASSQEGQGTQYF. The CDR3 region has the DNA TGTGCCAGCAGCCAGGAGGGCCAGGGTACGCAGTATTTT.

This clonotype was observed a few times. The chain carries TRBV4-3 and TRBJ2-3; tentative D call: TRBD2 (6 bases). Trimming shortened V by 0 bases and J by 2 bases, and 12 bases separated the two germline ends. The CDR3 runs 16 residues. The germline CDR1 and CDR2 sequences are LGHNA and YSLEER. CDR3 in DNA: TGCGCCAGCAGCCAAGATCGACTAGGGATCACAGATACGCAGTATTTT. Protein sequence: CASSQDRLGITDTQYF.

This clonotype was seen a handful of times. V gene TRBV4-1 combines with J gene TRBJ2-2; 8 bases fit TRBD2. After removal of 6 bases from V and 1 base from J, the junction contained 10 bases not matched to a gene. The germline V gene has CDR1 MGHRA and CDR2 YSYEKL. There are 17 residues in the CDR3. CDR3 bases: TGCGCCAGCAGTCAAAGCTTGGCGGGAGGGAACACCGGGGAGCTGTTTTTT. This sequence encodes CASSQSLAGGNTGELFF.

This clonotype has more than one count but fewer than ten. J is TRBJ2-1 and V is TRBV11-2; D ambiguous. The CDR3 length is 11 residues. Germline-derived CDR1 and CDR2 are SGHAT and FQNNGV. The V end was cut by 8 bases, the J end by 7 bases, with 9 bases between. This chain's CDR3 is CASGEGNEQFF. The CDR3 DNA sequence: TGTGCCAGCGGGGAAGGAAATGAGCAGTTCTTC.

This clonotype has a handful of counts. V gene TRBV20-1 combines with J gene TRBJ2-7, with 7 bases identical to TRBD2. The CDR3 spans 13 residues. Germline CDR1 is DFQATT and CDR2 is SNEGSKA (reference sequence). The V and J ends lost 2 bases and 4 bases, in that order; junction bases with no gene match: 5. CDR3 loop: CSARMAGVYEQYF. DNA of the CDR3: TGCAGTGCTAGAATGGCGGGAGTTTACGAGCAGTACTTC.

The chain uses TRBV7-8 and TRBJ2-5; D call uncertain. Trimming took off 6 bases at V and 5 bases at J, with 10 bases between the two ends. The CDR3 is made up of 12 amino acids. Per germline, CDR1 SGHVS and CDR2 FQNEAQ. CDR3 region: CASRPPRETQYF. CDR3 nucleotides: TGTGCCAGCAGGCCACCCCGTGAGACCCAGTACTTC.

This clonotype was observed many times. The chain links TRBV4-3 to TRBJ2-1; TRBD2 matches 10 bases. Looked up from germline, CDR1 is LGHNA and CDR2 is YSLEER. There are 15 residues in the CDR3. V dropped 4 bases and J dropped 8; count of bases not matched to a gene: 8. The CDR3 bases are TGCGCCAGCAGCCCAAAGCGGGAGGGCCGGCATGAGCAGTTCTTC. Residues: CASSPKREGRHEQFF.

The sample holds a few counts of this clonotype. The chain links TRBV7-6 to TRBJ1-1; D is uncertain. The CDR3 sequence is 14 residues long. Trimming removed 5 bases from V and 4 bases from J, with 14 bases in between. Per the germline V gene, CDR1 is SGHVS and CDR2 is FNYEAQ. The CDR3 sequence is CASSPLPFATEAFF. CDR3 in DNA: TGTGCCAGCAGCCCCCTTCCTTTTGCCACTGAAGCTTTCTTT.

This clonotype was observed a handful of times. This chain links TRBV7-3 with TRBJ2-3, with unresolved D. V gave up 6 bases and J gave up 2 bases, with 12 bases separating them. CDR1 SGHTA and CDR2 FQGTGA come from the germline V gene. This CDR3 has 14 residues. In DNA form, the CDR3 reads TGTGCCAGCAGTACTGGGCATCTCACAGATACGCAGTATTTT. This translates into CASSTGHLTDTQYF. The entire variable domain, with the rest obtained from reference TRBV7-3 and TRBJ2-3, is as follows: GAGVSQTPSNKVTEKGKYVELRCDPISGHTALYWYRQSLGQGPEFLIYFQGTGAADDSGLPNDRFFAVRPEGSVSTLKIQRTERGDSAVYLCASSTGHLTDTQYFGPGTRLTVL.

This clonotype turned up a few times. V gene TRBV5-1 combines with J gene TRBJ1-1, with 8 nucleotides matching TRBD1. The CDR3 covers 14 residues. Germline V gene sequence: CDR1 SGHRS, CDR2 YFSETQ. V dropped 2 bases and J dropped 7; count of bases not matched to a gene: 7. CDR3 nucleotide sequence: TGCGCCAGCAGCTTTGCTCAGGGGGCCGATGAAGCTTTCTTT. Translating gives CASSFAQGADEAFF.

In the case of this clonotype: Just one base apart from a much larger clone, this may be a read error. The CDR3 carries no conserved terminal phenylalanine or tryptophan, so it likely arises from a read error. The chain carries TRBV27 and TRBJ2-2, with 7 positions matching TRBD1. The CDR3 covers 14 residues. Germline CDR1 reads MNHEY; CDR2 reads SMNVEV (reference sequence). Unmatched junction bases numbered 7, after V lost 5 bases and J lost 7 bases. DNA for the CDR3: TGTGCCAGCAGTGTCACAGGGGTACACGGGGAGCTGTTTATT. It specifies CASSVTGVHGELFI.